Shown below are 21 T cell receptor beta chains from a single sample sequenced in a study of cytomegalovirus exposure and HLA in healthy donors. Primers included in the PCR were 60 Vbeta and 13 Jbeta primers. Some clones are missing from TCRdb's copy, which holds only in-frame ones; the method was immunoSEQ multiplex PCR. This repertoire comprises about 60,000 clones; its ten largest clones make up 8.9%. Material for sequencing was PBMCs. The receptors come from a man aged 50-59 years in good health and CMV-seropositive.

The CDR3, as DNA: TGTGCCAGCAGCTCGAACAGGGGGCAAGACGAGCAGTACTTC. Encoded protein: CASSSNRGQDEQYF. The chain combines TRBV7-6 with TRBJ2-7, with 9 bases matching TRBD1. Trimming at V came to 4 bases and at J to 5 bases, leaving 6 bases not matched to a gene. CDR1 is SGHVS and CDR2 is FNYEAQ in the germline V gene. CDR3 length: 14 amino acids.

The chain is built from TRBV5-6 and TRBJ1-1; weak D call: TRBD1 (5 bases). The V and J ends lost 4 bases and 5 bases respectively, with 12 bases between them. This CDR3 spans 13 amino acids. Germline assignment: CDR1 SGHDT and CDR2 YYEEEE. The CDR3 here is CASSPDGGTEAFF. The CDR3 nucleotides read TGTGCCAGCAGCCCGGACGGGGGTACTGAAGCTTTCTTT.

This rearrangement joins TRBV28 to TRBJ2-7, with a weak D call TRBD1 (5 bases). Trimming left V 6 bases short and J 6 bases short, with 15 bases between. The CDR3 is 13 residues long. Germline lookup yields CDR1 MDHEN and CDR2 SYDVKM. CDR3 nucleotide sequence: TGTGCCAGCAGCCAAGGGGCCCTTCGCGAGCAGTACTTC. Translated, it gives CASSQGALREQYF. Full variable domain (missing parts from reference TRBV28 and TRBJ2-7): DVKVTQSSRYLVKRTGEKVFLECVQDMDHENMFWYRQDPGLGLRLIYFSYDVKMKEKGDIPEGYSVSREKKERFSLILESASTNQTSMYLCASSQGALREQYFGPGTRLTVT.

The chain has TRBV14 and TRBJ2-7; the match to TRBD2 covers 8 bases. The CDR3 consists of 15 residues. J gave up 4 bases and V 1 base, and 6 bases lay outside the gene matches. CDR1 and CDR2 (germline): SGHDN, FVKESK. CDR3 sequence (DNA): TGTGCCAGCAGCCAAGTAGCGGGAAGGATGTACGAGCAGTACTTC. Translated: CASSQVAGRMYEQYF.

J is TRBJ1-2 and V is TRBV6-5; D possibly corresponds to TRBD1 (5 bases). CDR3 length equals 12 residues. CDR1 is MNHEY and CDR2 is SVGAGI in the germline V gene. V lost 10 bases and J 3 bases, leaving 12 bases between the germline ends. The CDR3 protein is CATGGAYYGYTF. CDR3 nucleotide sequence: TGTGCCACGGGAGGGGCGTACTATGGCTACACCTTC.

V gene TRBV7-9 combines with J gene TRBJ1-5; 8 positions match TRBD1. J lost 2 bases, V lost 4 bases, and 1 base had no gene match. The CDR3 extends over 14 amino acids. Germline lookup yields CDR1 SEHNR and CDR2 FQNEAQ (reference sequence). Here the CDR3 DNA reads TGTGCCAGCAGCTCGGACAGGGGCAATCAGCCCCAGCATTTT. This codes for CASSSDRGNQPQHF.

This chain connects TRBV30 to TRBJ1-5; TRBD1 matches at 7 bases. Germline loops: CDR1 GTSNPN, CDR2 SVGIG (reference sequence). The CDR3 length is 14 residues. With 3 bases clipped from V and 0 bases from J, the junction kept 2 bases outside the gene matches. For the CDR3, the DNA is TGTGCCTGGAGACAGGGGTATAGCAATCAGCCCCAGCATTTT. Protein sequence: CAWRQGYSNQPQHF.

The J gene is TRBJ1-1, the V gene TRBV9; TRBD1 agrees at 7 bases. The germline gives CDR1 SGDLS, CDR2 YYNGEE. The CDR3 is made up of 15 amino acids. The J segment lost 0 bases and the V segment lost 4 bases, leaving 6 bases of the junction unmatched. CDR3 DNA: TGTGCCAGCAGCCCCCGACAGGGAATGAACACTGAAGCTTTCTTT. Its translation is CASSPRQGMNTEAFF. The full variable domain, its missing parts supplied by reference TRBV9 and TRBJ1-1, is DSGVTQTPKHLITATGQRVTLRCSPRSGDLSVYWYQQSLDQGLQFLIQYYNGEERAKGNILERFSAQQFPDLHSELNLSSLELGDSALYFCASSPRQGMNTEAFFGQGTRLTVV.

Regarding this clone: One end of the junction is discordant with germline, which a read error may explain. This chain connects TRBV7-7 to TRBJ1-1; D gene unclear. Germline V gene data show CDR1 as SSHAT and CDR2 as FNYEAQ (reference sequence). The CDR3 covers 13 residues. The DNA for the CDR3 is TGTGCTAGCAGCCCTCTGGGAGGAACTGAAGCTTTCTTT. As protein: CASSPLGGTEAFF.

This chain joins TRBV11-2 and TRBJ2-2; perhaps TRBD1 as D (5 bases). The germline CDR1 and CDR2 sequences are SGHAT and FQNNGV. The CDR3 spans 13 residues. V gave up 5 bases and J gave up 6 bases, with 10 bases separating them. DNA of the CDR3: TGTGCCAGCAGCCTCAAGGGGTCCGGGGAGCTGTTTTTT. Protein: CASSLKGSGELFF.

CDR3 amino acids: CASRQAGLYEQYF. In DNA form, the CDR3 reads TGTGCCAGTAGGCAGGCCGGTTTGTACGAGCAGTACTTC. V and J are TRBV19 and TRBJ2-7; D uncertain. The germline V gene encodes CDR1 LNHDA and CDR2 SQIVND (reference sequence). V gave up 6 bases and J gave up 4 bases, with 13 bases separating them. This CDR3 has 13 residues.

The chain links TRBV4-3 to TRBJ1-2; 12 bases match TRBD1. CDR3 length equals 15 residues. The ends lost 6 bases at V and 8 bases at J; junction bases unmatched: 10. Looked up from germline, CDR1 is LGHNA and CDR2 is YSLEER. The CDR3 nucleotides are TGCGCCAGCAGTATTCTGGGACAGGGGGCTCGGGGCTACACCTTC. It yields the protein CASSILGQGARGYTF.

Concerning this clone: The same CDR3 is also encoded by other DNA sequences in this sample. The rearrangement joins TRBV6-5 to TRBJ2-5; TRBD1 might be the D (6 bases). Deletions cut 5 bases from V and 5 bases from J, with 18 bases between. The CDR3 runs 15 residues. Germline lookup yields CDR1 MNHEY and CDR2 SVGAGI. CDR3 region: CASSRGGGRGETQYF. In DNA, the CDR3 is TGTGCCAGCAGTAGGGGTGGCGGCAGGGGTGAGACCCAGTACTTC.

This chain connects TRBV5-6 to TRBJ2-7; TRBD2 might be the D (5 bases). This CDR3 has 13 residues. V was cut by 2 bases and J by 1 base, with 7 bases left in between. From germline, CDR1 is SGHDT and CDR2 YYEEEE. The CDR3 bases are TGTGCCAGCAGCTTCGGGGATTCCTACGAGCAGTACTTC. Translated: CASSFGDSYEQYF.

The rearrangement links TRBV7-2 to TRBJ2-7, with 11 bases aligning to TRBD1. The length of the CDR3 is 15 residues. Trimming removed 5 bases from V and 0 bases from J; junction bases left unmatched: 3. Germline V gene lookup returns CDR1 SGHTA and CDR2 FQGNSA. The CDR3 nucleotides read TGTGCCAGCAGCATCGGGACAGGGGGCTCCTACGAGCAGTACTTC. Translating gives CASSIGTGGSYEQYF.

This chain connects TRBV11-1 to TRBJ2-3; perhaps TRBD2 as D (5 bases). Trimming took 4 bases from V and 3 from J, leaving 11 bases between them. The CDR3 extends over 14 amino acids. The germline V gene has CDR1 SGHAT and CDR2 FQDESV (reference sequence). DNA of the CDR3: TGTGCCAGCAGCTCGCCGGGGAGTACAGATACGCAGTATTTT. It encodes CASSSPGSTDTQYF. Full variable domain (rest looked up from reference TRBV11-1 and TRBJ2-3): EAEVAQSPRYKITEKSQAVAFWCDPISGHATLYWYRQILGQGPELLVQFQDESVVDDSQLPKDRFSAERLKGVDSTLKIQPAELGDSAMYLCASSSPGSTDTQYFGPGTRLTVL.

As to this clone: Relative to the germline gene, one junction end is altered; a read error may explain this. The chain couples TRBV30 to TRBJ2-7, with 7 bases lining up with TRBD2. CDR1 is GTSNPN, CDR2 SVGIG, per germline (reference sequence). The CDR3 length is 15 residues. Here the CDR3 DNA reads TGTGCCGGGAGCGTCGCTGGTGCGGGGGCCTACGAGCAGTACTTC. It is translated as CAGSVAGAGAYEQYF.

The rearrangement links TRBV19 to TRBJ2-2, with 7 positions matching TRBD1. The CDR3 totals 16 residues. J gave up 0 bases and V 2 bases, and 3 bases lay outside the gene matches. Looked up from germline, CDR1 is LNHDA and CDR2 is SQIVND (reference sequence). The CDR3 DNA follows: TGTGCCAGTAGTATACGACAGGGACCGAACACCGGGGAGCTGTTTTTT. Translation gives CASSIRQGPNTGELFF.

The gene calls are TRBV7-2 and TRBJ2-7; 7 nucleotides line up with TRBD1. The CDR3 has 14 residues. The V and J ends lost 5 bases and 2 bases, in that order; junction bases with no gene match: 6. Germline assignment: CDR1 SGHTA and CDR2 FQGNSA. The CDR3 is CASSLRDRPYEQYF. In nucleotides, the CDR3 is TGTGCCAGCAGCCTCCGGGACAGACCCTACGAGCAGTACTTC.

The chain combines TRBV4-1 with TRBJ2-5; 8 bases map to TRBD2. Gene TRBJ2-7 matches the end of the DNA better, so the J call may be wrong. The CDR3 totals 15 residues. Germline V gene lookup returns CDR1 MGHRA and CDR2 YSYEKL. The DNA of the CDR3 is TGCGCCAGCAGCCAAGAACAGCGGGGGATGAACGAGCAGTACTTC. Its protein product is CASSQEQRGMNEQYF.

J is TRBJ1-2 and V is TRBV6-6; maybe TRBD1 (6 bases). The CDR3 totals 12 residues. CDR1 MNHNY and CDR2 SVGAGI come from the germline V gene (reference sequence). V was shortened by 6 bases and J by 4 bases, with 9 bases between the two germline ends. The CDR3 here is CASSLGGYGYTF. The CDR3 coding sequence is TGTGCCAGCAGCCTAGGGGGCTATGGCTACACCTTC.